This T cell receptor beta chain was sequenced in a study of cytomegalovirus exposure and HLA in healthy donors (TCRdb year 2017). About the full investigation: In an earlier analysis of several hundred of the donors, about 260 Gb of sequence data and just under 120 million unique TCR beta sequences from about 190 million T cells were reported. Alongside the repertoire data, information on donor age, sex, ethnicity and CMV serostatus was compiled. An early release covering roughly 640 HLA-typed donors comprised approximately 290 gigabases of sequencing data and approximately 85 million unique TCR sequences. Every repertoire in the discovery cohort had been generated on one and the same sequencing platform. Along with the approximately 650-subject first cohort, a separate validation cohort of over a hundred different subjects was used. To decide whether each TCR beta V gene segment behaved as functional or pseudogenic, an earlier analysis of approximately 620 of the donors relied on high-throughput TCR beta sequencing. Genome-wide SNP genotypes for about 65% of the roughly 700 donors were used in a later genetic analysis, which treated that subset as a discovery cohort. Because of strong linkage in the cohort, roughly five DR-DQ haplotypes were treated as single units for association and clustering. The study was designed to test whether signatures of past pathogen exposure could be identified by cataloging public T cell receptors. The study profiled the T cell repertoires of some 610 subjects by immunosequencing and related them to cytomegalovirus serostatus. Both class I and class II loci were covered by HLA typing, at four-digit resolution. A later analysis re-examined previously published TCR beta repertoires from 500 to 700 donors and added high-resolution HLA genotyping to investigate patterns of TCR occurrence. The genetic ancestry cluster associated with self-reported Caucasian donors included around four fifths of the roughly 400 genotyped donors. The study combined high-throughput TCR immunosequencing, statistical association of individual TCRs with disease status, and machine learning to predict cytomegalovirus infection status. Typing coverage differed by locus: A, B, C, DRB1 and DQB1 were typed in roughly 629-640 donors, DQA1 in 500 to 550, DPA1 in 600 to 610, and DPB1 in 400 to 480. Among some 400 genotyped donors of the cohort, an average of approximately 220,000 unique TCR beta nucleotide sequences was sequenced per donor, of which about 19% were non-productive. In the later analysis, no new phenotypic data were used to find candidate immune exposures; instead, reliance was placed on TCR beta sequences and their occurrence across donors.

The paper as a whole reports these results and caveats: The authors suggested that the approach could potentially be extended to other disease states and immunological phenotypes. HLA typing was unavailable for some donors at each locus, so association tests used only the typed subset. A later genetic analysis associated a missense DCLRE1C variant with V-gene and J-gene trimming of TCR beta chains, and an independent cohort replicated the association. A further reported finding was that TCR beta sequences accurately predicted the HLA-A and HLA-B alleles for most subjects in the first cohort. Because counts were too low, roughly 17 rarely observed V segments, including chromosome 9 orphons, were left out of the earlier analysis of a few hundred of the donors. Linkage disequilibrium might explain the correlated functional status among segregating V segments, but an unknown experimental factor could not be ruled out. For the cohort, immune exposure information was limited to CMV serostatus. According to a later analysis, most CMV-associated TCR beta chains appeared to be HLA-restricted, and the HLA associations seemed to be driven largely by CMV exposure. The cohort was sequenced for TCR beta chains only, and without alpha or paired-chain data the features that could be detected were limited. Presence/absence analyses assumed roughly uniform sequencing depth across donors, an assumption that may not hold. According to a later genetic analysis, donors in an Asian-associated ancestry cluster had fewer N-insertions in productive TCRs than the approximately 650-donor mean. When HLA alleles, especially DR and DQ, strongly co-occurred, attributing TCR associations to individual alleles was difficult. In the study, about 150 TCR beta chains were listed as associated with cytomegalovirus. An earlier analysis of some 560 of the donors showed that most TCR beta V segments appeared in productive rearrangements either about 87% or about 30% of the time, which broadly matched IMGT annotations. The classifier was reported to diagnose cytomegalovirus status with high specificity and sensitivity in both the original cohort and the validation cohort. Across donors, most TCR sequences were observed very rarely, whereas some public TCRs were present in many individuals. In a later analysis, HLA-associated TCR beta chains showed more clonal expansion and lower generation probabilities than non-associated chains that were equally common. A later analysis found that TCR association rates varied across HLA loci, with DRB1 alleles showing the most associated TCRs and HLA-C alleles the fewest. The sequencing pipeline was judged likely to have produced a cluster of highly shared sequence variants as a technical artifact. In vitro tests confirmed that a few of the cytomegalovirus-associated TCR beta chains recognize cytomegalovirus antigens. In a later analysis, around 15,000 TCR beta sequences were associated with specific HLA alleles at a false discovery rate of 0.05. A later analysis reported that several top co-occurrence clusters appeared linked to parvovirus B19, influenza, CMV and Epstein-Barr virus.

Receptors were amplified or captured by the immunoSEQ multiplex PCR assay. For the multiplex PCR, a mixture combining 60 forward primers for TCR Vbeta segments and 13 reverse primers for TCR Jbeta segments was used. A multiplex PCR assay on genomic DNA amplified the CDR3 region of rearranged TCR beta genes. On the Illumina HiSeq System, the amplified TCR beta libraries were sequenced as 87-base-pair reads. Turning to the authors' computational methods: A later analysis counted some 80 million unique TCR beta chains across the 550 to 700 repertoires, and roughly 10 million of these chains were shared by at least two donors. A nearest-neighbor algorithm error-corrected the raw reads and collapsed the reads into unique sequences, merging closely related sequences to remove PCR and sequencing errors. Alignment of CDR3 sequences to IMGT reference sequences was used to assign V, D and J gene segments. For a sequence to be retained, a match of at least six nucleotides was required to both a V gene segment and a J gene segment. A rearrangement was called productive if the CDR3 had no stop codons and remained in frame with V and J, and every other rearrangement was called non-productive. CDR3 was defined according to IMGT convention as the region running from the second conserved V-encoded cysteine to the conserved J-encoded phenylalanine. In an earlier analysis of approximately 590 of the donors, sequences lacking an unambiguous match to a single V gene segment were excluded. In an earlier analysis of about 590 of the donors, a V segment was called functional when productive rearrangements were above 56.7%, and segregating when the standard deviation between donors exceeded 5%. A statistical classification framework was built to diagnose cytomegalovirus status from the catalog of TCR beta chain sequences. In a later analysis, V and J genes were assigned by comparing TCR nucleotide sequences against IMGT/GENE-DB human TR gene sequences. A later analysis assigned CDR3 sequences and most-parsimonious VDJ recombination scenarios with the TCRdist pipeline. In a later analysis, each TCR beta chain was defined by its CDR3 amino acid sequence together with its V-gene family, and reads without a unique V-gene family were excluded. To address suspected cross-contamination and a sequencing artifact, a later analysis removed 550 to 750 highly shared, low-generation-probability nucleotide sequences. For each public chain, a later analysis derived a clonal expansion index from normalized ranks of inferred template counts within each repertoire. A later analysis computed generation probabilities with a VDJ recombination model fitted to out-of-frame rearrangements, and checked the results against IGoR. A later analysis scored TCR-TCR, TCR-HLA and TCR-CMV co-occurrence with hypergeometric tests, applying a repertoire-size bias correction to TCR pairs. To estimate false discovery rates, a later analysis permuted the HLA or CMV assignments 20 times. A later analysis grouped co-occurring TCRs with DBSCAN, adding TCRdist sequence similarity when clustering within HLA-allele-positive subsets. Repertoires with fewer than 30,000 or more than 120,000 public chains were left out of co-occurrence clustering, as were about 5 repertoires with anomalous nucleotide sharing. Imported from immuneACCESS, the table was reduced by TCRdb to in-frame sequences with V and J called. These copies leave out some clones; in studies compared against another copy, an unresolved V gene accounts for under half, and the cause of the remainder is not known. V, J and clone size were drawn from that table, and D and trimming were deduced from the DNA. The sample data list roughly 150,000 clones, and around 75% of these were observed just once. About 4.5% of the sample is in the top ten clones.

With regard to this clone: No cognate antigen has been identified for it. Base qualities are not recorded, but no much larger clone differs from it by a single base.

The cohort comprised 710 or so healthy bone marrow donors. At the time of sampling, every cohort member was nominally healthy, though immune exposures that went unrecorded were likely present. The donor tested CMV seronegative, placing the donor among the roughly 340 seronegative members of the cohort. A peripheral blood sample was provided by each donor, and peripheral blood mononuclear cells were used for TCR beta sequencing. The Qiagen DNeasy Blood Extraction Kit was used to extract genomic DNA from the blood cell samples. The sequenced material came from PBMCs. This receptor was taken from a man aged 55-75 years in good health and CMV-seronegative.

The CDR3 has the sequence CASSPSGDNQPQHF. In nucleotides, the sequence is TGTGCCAGCAGTCCCTCAGGGGATAATCAGCCCCAGCATTTT. Rearrangement joined TRBV28 to TRBJ1-5; the D gene is perhaps TRBD1, on 6 matching bases. V gives up 5 bases and J gives up 4 bases, and the segment between their germline ends measures 12 bases. The germline V gene supplies CDR1 MDHEN and CDR2 SYDVKM. The cysteine opens and the phenylalanine closes a CDR3 of 14 amino acids. Only the CDR3 DNA is retained, 42 bases long and in frame from the first base.